This TCR beta chain is from a study of cytomegalovirus exposure and HLA in healthy donors. Study in general: The platform used for the roughly 130 validation repertoires matched that of the approximately 640 first-cohort repertoires, a later analysis reported. The study's findings and limits: The CMV antigen specificity of a few CMV-associated chains was confirmed through in vitro analysis. Cytomegalovirus status was reportedly diagnosed by the classifier with high sensitivity and specificity.

Libraries were prepared by immunoSEQ multiplex PCR; TCRdb keeps only in-frame clonotypes and omits some of them. The profile shows more than 150,000 clones, 84% of them singletons. Concerning this clone: What it binds is not known.

The V end was cut by 6 bases, the J end by 1 base, with 9 bases between. The CDR3 is made up of 13 amino acids. Donors came from a validation cohort of approximately 110 subjects, distinct from the first 666-subject cohort. This clonotype originated in a man aged 18 to 35 in good health and CMV-seropositive. The sample consisted of PBMCs. This chain joins TRBV23-1 and TRBJ1-1; D is undetermined. Being an ORF, TRBV23-1 has a function that is uncertain. CDR3 protein: CASSQGPNTEAFF. CDR3 DNA: TGCGCCAGCAGCCAAGGCCCGAACACTGAAGCTTTCTTT.